The T cell receptor beta chain under discussion was sequenced for a study of blood T cell repertoires in COVID-19. Source study methods: Researchers report that nucleated cell counts were estimated from reference gene primer amplification. Method: immunoSEQ multiplex PCR; TCRdb's copy keeps in-frame clones and lacks some. V and J calls and clone size are copied from that table; D and trimming were computed from the DNA. Among fewer than 200,000 clones listed, 85% to 90% were seen once. The TCR was taken from a woman at least 80 years old with COVID-19, enrolled during active disease. Specimen: peripheral blood.

The CDR3 DNA reads as TGTGCCAGCAGCGTACCAGGACAGAGGAACACTGAAGCTTTCTTT. This encodes CASSVPGQRNTEAFF. The rearrangement uses TRBV5-4 and TRBJ1-1; possible D gene TRBD1, 6 bases. The germline gives CDR1 SGHNT, CDR2 YYREEE (reference sequence). Deletions cut 4 bases from V and 1 base from J, with 14 bases between. CDR3 length: 15 amino acids.